This TCR beta chain was obtained from a study of cytomegalovirus exposure and HLA in healthy donors (dated by TCRdb to about 2017). Turning to the overall study: In an earlier analysis of roughly 500 of the donors, around 300 Gb of sequence data and approximately 120 million unique TCR beta sequences from about 179 million T cells were reported. Roughly 300 gigabases of sequencing data and 78 million or so unique TCR sequences were included in an early release covering about 700 HLA-typed donors. Of the roughly 400 genotyped donors, 65% to 90% were placed in the genetic ancestry cluster associated with self-reported Caucasian donors. The aim of the study was to test whether cataloging public T cell receptors could identify signatures of past pathogen exposure. The study used immunosequencing to profile the T cell repertoires of more than 650 subjects and linked those repertoires to cytomegalovirus serostatus. A separate validation cohort of roughly 110 different subjects was used in addition to the roughly 700-subject first cohort. To predict cytomegalovirus infection status, the study combined high-throughput TCR immunosequencing, statistical association of individual TCRs with disease status, and machine learning. In a later analysis, previously published TCR beta repertoires from some 640 donors were re-analyzed and high-resolution HLA genotyping was added so that TCR occurrence patterns could be studied. Rather than drawing on any new phenotypic data, the later analysis identified candidate immune exposures from TCR beta sequences and the way those sequences occurred across donors. An earlier analysis of several hundred of the donors used high-throughput TCR beta sequencing to judge whether each TCR beta V gene segment behaved as functional or pseudogenic. Donor age, sex, ethnicity and CMV serostatus were collected together with the repertoire data. In a later genetic analysis, genome-wide SNP genotypes for about 60% of the 666 donors were used, and that subset was treated as a discovery cohort. Every discovery cohort repertoire had been produced on one sequencing platform. Both class I and class II loci were covered by HLA typing, at four-digit resolution. Typing coverage differed by locus: A, B, C, DRB1 and DQB1 were typed in roughly 629-630 donors, DQA1 in 522, DPA1 in some 610, and DPB1 in roughly 470. Because of strong linkage in the cohort, 4 to 6 DR-DQ haplotypes were treated as single units for association and clustering. On average, approximately 250,000 unique TCR beta nucleotide sequences were sequenced per donor among some 420 genotyped donors of the cohort, with 15% to 20% of those sequences being non-productive.

CDR1 LNHDA and CDR2 SQIVND were looked up in the germline V gene (reference sequence). V lost 5 bases and J lost 6 bases, and the count of bases not matched to a germline gene is 7. The CDR3 measures 14 amino acids from cysteine to phenylalanine. Only CDR3 DNA is held: 42 bases, read in frame from base 1. The study at large found these results: A cluster of highly shared sequence variants was judged likely to represent a technical artifact of the sequencing pipeline. HLA typing was unavailable for some donors at each locus, so association tests used only the typed subset. According to a later genetic analysis, donors in an Asian-associated ancestry cluster had fewer N-insertions in productive TCRs than the approximately 670-donor mean. Some IMGT-functional V segments, including TRBV6-2 and TRBV6-3, could not be distinguished by the 87-base-pair reads and were therefore excluded. Compared with equally common non-associated chains, HLA-associated TCR beta chains in a later analysis were more clonally expanded and had lower generation probabilities. Most TCR sequences were observed very rarely across donors, whereas some public TCRs were present in many individuals. In a later analysis, the rate of TCR association differed among HLA loci, with DRB1 alleles having the most associated TCRs and HLA-C alleles having the fewest. The study listed over 150 TCR beta chains as associated with cytomegalovirus. Presence/absence analyses assumed roughly uniform sequencing depth across donors, an assumption that may not hold. According to a later analysis, parvovirus B19, influenza, CMV and Epstein-Barr virus appeared linked to several top co-occurrence clusters. A later genetic analysis associated a missense DCLRE1C variant with V-gene and J-gene trimming of TCR beta chains, and an independent cohort replicated the association. An earlier analysis of around 540 of the donors showed that most TCR beta V segments appeared in productive rearrangements either about 87% or about 30% of the time, which broadly matched IMGT annotations. Because counts were too low, some 17 rarely observed V segments, including chromosome 9 orphons, were left out of the earlier analysis of a few hundred of the donors. Assigning TCR associations to individual alleles was difficult when HLA alleles, especially DR and DQ, strongly co-occurred. Linkage disequilibrium might explain the correlated functional status among segregating V segments, but an unknown experimental factor could not be ruled out. In a later analysis, 15,000 to 20,000 TCR beta sequences were associated with specific HLA alleles at a false discovery rate of 0.05. According to a later analysis, most CMV-associated TCR beta chains appeared to be HLA-restricted, and the HLA associations seemed to be driven largely by CMV exposure. In vitro tests confirmed that a few of the cytomegalovirus-associated TCR beta chains recognize cytomegalovirus antigens. The authors suggested that the approach could potentially be generalized to other disease states and immunological phenotypes. The classifier was reported to diagnose cytomegalovirus status with high specificity and sensitivity in both the original and validation cohorts. Immune exposure information for the cohort was limited to CMV serostatus. A further reported finding was that TCR beta sequences accurately predicted the HLA-A and HLA-B alleles for most subjects in the first cohort. In this cohort, only TCR beta chains were sequenced, and detectable features were limited by the absence of alpha or paired-chain data.

The cohort comprised 550 to 700 healthy bone marrow donors. All cohort members were sampled while nominally healthy, although unrecorded immune exposures were likely present. The donor tested CMV seronegative and was one of the 352 seronegative cohort members. A peripheral blood sample was provided by each donor, and peripheral blood mononuclear cells were used for TCR beta sequencing. The Qiagen DNeasy Blood Extraction Kit was used to extract genomic DNA from the blood cell samples. Regarding this clone: There is no known antigen for this receptor.

Library creation used the immunoSEQ multiplex PCR assay. The multiplex PCR relied on a mix of 60 forward primers for TCR Vbeta segments and 13 reverse primers for TCR Jbeta segments. Amplification of the CDR3 region of rearranged TCR beta genes was performed with a multiplex PCR assay on genomic DNA. Amplified TCR beta libraries were sequenced as 87-base-pair reads on the Illumina HiSeq System. The original pipeline was this. A later analysis tallied tens of millions of unique TCR beta chains across the 660 or so repertoires, and 10 million to 11 million of those chains were shared by two or more donors. A nearest-neighbor algorithm error-corrected the raw reads and collapsed the reads into unique sequences, merging closely related sequences to remove PCR and sequencing errors. To assign V, D and J gene segments, CDR3 sequences were aligned to IMGT reference sequences. For a sequence to be retained, a match of at least six nucleotides to both a V gene segment and a J gene segment was required. A rearrangement counted as productive if the CDR3 had no stop codons and remained in frame with V and J, and every other rearrangement counted as non-productive. Following IMGT convention, CDR3 was defined as the stretch from the second conserved V-encoded cysteine to the conserved J-encoded phenylalanine. The earlier analysis of a few hundred of the donors excluded sequences that lacked an unambiguous match to a single V gene segment. An earlier analysis of a few hundred of the donors called V segments functional above 56.7% productive rearrangements and segregating when the between-donor standard deviation exceeded 5%. A statistical classification framework was built for diagnosing cytomegalovirus status from the catalog of TCR beta chain sequences. In a later analysis, TCR nucleotide sequences were compared against IMGT/GENE-DB human TR gene sequences so that V and J genes could be assigned. In a later analysis, CDR3 sequences and most-parsimonious VDJ recombination scenarios were assigned using the TCRdist pipeline. In a later analysis, each TCR beta chain was defined by its CDR3 amino acid sequence together with its V-gene family, and reads without a unique V-gene family were excluded. A later analysis removed 550 to 700 highly shared, low-generation-probability nucleotide sequences to deal with suspected cross-contamination and a sequencing artifact. In a later analysis, a clonal expansion index was calculated for each public chain from normalized within-repertoire ranks of inferred template counts. In a later analysis, generation probabilities were computed with a VDJ recombination model fitted to out-of-frame rearrangements, and the resulting probabilities were checked against IGoR. In a later analysis, hypergeometric tests were used to score TCR-TCR, TCR-HLA and TCR-CMV co-occurrence, with a repertoire-size bias correction applied to TCR pairs. False discovery rates were estimated in a later analysis by permuting HLA or CMV assignments 20 times. In a later analysis, co-occurring TCRs were grouped with DBSCAN, and TCRdist sequence similarity was added when clustering was performed within HLA-allele-positive subsets. For co-occurrence clustering, repertoires with fewer than 30,000 or more than 120,000 public chains were excluded, along with five or six repertoires with anomalous nucleotide sharing. TCRdb mirrors the immuneACCESS table, restricted to in-frame sequences. Some clones are absent from its copies; in checked studies, under half trace to an unresolved V gene, and the reason for the others is unknown. Clone size and the V and J calls come from that table; the DNA yielded D and trimming. The sample's own table lists roughly 60,000 clones. 3.5% to 4.5% of the sample is taken by the ten largest.

The sample comprised PBMCs. The sequence came from a male donor in good health and CMV-seronegative. This chain joins TRBV19 to TRBJ1-2, with TRBD1 matching 9 junction bases. The CDR3 in this case is CASSSIGTGHGYTF. In nucleotides, the sequence is TGTGCCAGTAGTTCTATAGGGACAGGGCATGGCTACACCTTC.